The 32 T cell receptor beta chains presented below share a single source sample, sequenced in a study of monozygotic twins with inflammatory bowel disease (dated by TCRdb to the late 2010s). Library prep was done by 5' RACE. The sequencer listed for this sample is Illumina HiSeq 2500. TCRdb reprocessed the raw reads; every CDR3 protein sequence is a single record, and DNA is not supplied. For this sample, the table gives about 420,000 distinct CDR3 sequences. More than 2% of the sample is taken by the ten largest. Sequencing was done on a sample of blood. The receptors were gathered from a human donor with ulcerative colitis or Crohn's disease, or a healthy co-twin of an affected twin (not recorded which).

The rearrangement joins TRBV5-1 to TRBJ2-7. Looked up from germline, CDR1 is SGHRS and CDR2 is YFSETQ. This CDR3 contains 13 residues. CDR3 in amino acids: CASSFDGYYEQYF.

This chain links TRBV20-1 with TRBJ1-2; checking the TCRdb D call of TRBD1 is not possible without DNA. Looked up from germline, CDR1 is DFQATT and CDR2 is SNEGSKA (reference sequence). The CDR3 totals 16 residues. The CDR3 loop is CSAPAGQGGGNYGYTF.

The CDR3 loop reads CASSPLPGTIFTDTQYF. The gene calls are TRBV5-1 and TRBJ2-3; lacking DNA, the TRBD2 call made by TCRdb goes unchecked. Germline V gene data show CDR1 as SGHRS and CDR2 as YFSETQ. The CDR3 totals 17 residues.

The CDR3 is CASSESSREAFF. The chain has TRBV2 and TRBJ1-1. This CDR3 has 12 residues. CDR1 is SNHLY and CDR2 is FYNNEI in the germline V gene. The full variable domain, completed using reference TRBV2 and TRBJ1-1, is EPEVTQTPSHQVTQMGQEVILRCVPISNHLYFYWYRQILGQKVEFLVSFYNNEISEKSEIFDDQFSVERPDGSNFTLKIRSTKLEDSAMYFCASSESSREAFFGQGTRLTVV.

The CDR3 loop is CASPGGGLLDRGYGYTF. The chain uses TRBV2 and TRBJ1-2; TCRdb lists TRBD1, though no DNA is available to test this call. Germline values: CDR1 SNHLY, CDR2 FYNNEI. CDR3 length: 17 residues. The variable domain in full, completed from reference TRBV2 and TRBJ1-2, reads EPEVTQTPSHQVTQMGQEVILRCVPISNHLYFYWYRQILGQKVEFLVSFYNNEISEKSEIFDDQFSVERPDGSNFTLKIRSTKLEDSAMYFCASPGGGLLDRGYGYTFGSGTRLTVV.

The chain carries TRBV5-1 and TRBJ2-1. There are 15 residues in the CDR3. Looked up from germline, CDR1 is SGHRS and CDR2 is YFSETQ. This chain's CDR3 is CASSLDGASYNEQFF.

V usage is TRBV6-2 or TRBV6-3 and J usage is TRBJ2-7; absent DNA, TCRdb's TRBD2 call cannot be checked. The CDR3 is 14 residues long. Germline assignment: CDR1 MNHEY and CDR2 SVGEGT. CDR3 in amino acids: CASSLFGLSYEQYF.

CDR3 amino acids: CASSQRTGLIAEAFF. This sequence joins TRBV3-1 and TRBJ1-1; with no DNA, the TCRdb D assignment of TRBD1 cannot be verified. CDR1 is LGHDT, CDR2 YNNKEL, per germline (reference sequence). The CDR3 contains 15 residues.

The chain uses TRBV29-1 and TRBJ2-3; the TCRdb D gene call, TRBD1, has no DNA to confirm it. The CDR3 has 12 amino acids. Germline V lookup: CDR1 SQVTM, CDR2 ANQGSEA. CDR3 sequence reads: CSVVEGADTQYF.

The chain is built from TRBV20-1 and TRBJ2-7; TCRdb reports TRBD1, a call that lacks DNA to check it against. The germline CDR1 and CDR2 sequences are DFQATT and SNEGSKA (reference sequence). The length of the CDR3 is 11 residues. CDR3 protein: CSGRRGREQYF.

The rearrangement joins TRBV12-3 or TRBV12-4 to TRBJ2-1. The CDR3 runs to 11 residues. Here the CDR3 reads CASSFLREQFF.

The chain combines TRBV5-1 with TRBJ2-7; TCRdb outputs TRBD2, but without DNA this stays unchecked. Germline lookup yields CDR1 SGHRS and CDR2 YFSETQ. CDR3 length: 15 residues. The CDR3 region is CASTSGRGGAYEQYF.

The chain is built from TRBV19 and TRBJ1-5. The length of the CDR3 is 14 residues. From germline, CDR1 is LNHDA and CDR2 SQIVND (reference sequence). The CDR3 spells CASRLIQSNQPQHF.

The chain couples TRBV19 to TRBJ2-3; TCRdb gives TRBD2 as the D gene, but with no DNA this cannot be confirmed. This CDR3 has 17 residues. The germline gives CDR1 LNHDA, CDR2 SQIVND (reference sequence). The chain's CDR3 is CASSISTSGGGPNTQYF.

The V and J genes are TRBV2 and TRBJ2-2; without DNA, the TCRdb call of TRBD1 cannot be checked. The CDR3 loop spans 12 amino acids. Germline V gene data show CDR1 as SNHLY and CDR2 as FYNNEI. CDR3 protein: CARSRGAGELFF. The full variable domain, with the rest looked up from reference TRBV2 and TRBJ2-2, is EPEVTQTPSHQVTQMGQEVILRCVPISNHLYFYWYRQILGQKVEFLVSFYNNEISEKSEIFDDQFSVERPDGSNFTLKIRSTKLEDSAMYFCARSRGAGELFFGEGSRLTVL.

The chain employs TRBV30 and TRBJ2-2; the TCRdb D gene call, TRBD2, has no DNA to confirm it. This CDR3 comprises 13 residues. Germline lookup yields CDR1 GTSNPN and CDR2 SVGIG (reference sequence). The CDR3 here is CAGALQNTGELFF.

The CDR3 region is CSARGSGRGTDTQYF. The chain carries TRBV20-1 and TRBJ2-3; TCRdb indicates TRBD2, and absent DNA this call remains unverified. The CDR3 loop spans 15 amino acids. Germline V gene lookup returns CDR1 DFQATT and CDR2 SNEGSKA (reference sequence).

The chain joins TRBV7-9 to TRBJ2-7. This CDR3 has 14 amino acids. Germline-derived CDR1 and CDR2 are SEHNR and FQNEAQ (reference sequence). CDR3 in amino acids: CASSPGQGFHEQYF.

The J gene is TRBJ1-5, the V gene TRBV27; with no DNA, the TCRdb D assignment of TRBD1 cannot be verified. The CDR3 has 16 residues. Germline CDR1 MNHEY, CDR2 SMNVEV (reference sequence). Here the CDR3 reads CASSLLGRGEGQPQHF.

The rearrangement uses TRBV29-1 and TRBJ2-1. The CDR3 loop spans 15 amino acids. Per germline, CDR1 SQVTM and CDR2 ANQGSEA. The chain's CDR3 is CSVPTAASSYNEQFF.

The V call is TRBV9, the J call TRBJ2-3; TCRdb lists TRBD2, though no DNA is available to test this call. Germline lookup yields CDR1 SGDLS and CDR2 YYNGEE. The CDR3 is 14 amino acids. CDR3 residues: CASSVEVHTDTQYF.

The V call is TRBV6-1, the J call TRBJ2-3; TCRdb returns TRBD1, unconfirmable since there is no DNA. The germline CDR1 and CDR2 sequences are MNHNS and SASEGT. The CDR3 totals 16 residues. CDR3 in amino acids: CASRSGGAKFTDTQYF.

The V call is TRBV18, the J call TRBJ2-1. Germline loops: CDR1 KGHSH, CDR2 LQKENI. This CDR3 spans 14 amino acids. CDR3: CASSPQGQVNEQFF.

V and J are TRBV20-1 and TRBJ2-3. The CDR3 runs to 12 residues. Germline CDR1 is DFQATT and CDR2 is SNEGSKA (reference sequence). Here the CDR3 reads CSASGEQDTQYF.

The chain has TRBV4-3 and TRBJ2-2; TCRdb gives TRBD1 as the D gene, but with no DNA this cannot be confirmed. The CDR3 is 18 residues long. Germline assignment: CDR1 LGHNA and CDR2 YSLEER. CDR3: CASSQEELRQSYTGELFF.

This chain connects TRBV2 to TRBJ2-7; TCRdb names TRBD1, which stays unverified in the absence of DNA. CDR3 size: 14 residues. CDR1 and CDR2 from the germline V gene are SNHLY and FYNNEI. The CDR3 here is CASRSGRLLYEQYF. Together with reference TRBV2 and TRBJ2-7, the CDR3 gives the full variable domain: EPEVTQTPSHQVTQMGQEVILRCVPISNHLYFYWYRQILGQKVEFLVSFYNNEISEKSEIFDDQFSVERPDGSNFTLKIRSTKLEDSAMYFCASRSGRLLYEQYFGPGTRLTVT.

The chain links TRBV5-1 to TRBJ1-1; TCRdb lists TRBD1, though no DNA is available to test this call. From germline, CDR1 is SGHRS and CDR2 YFSETQ. This CDR3 is 15 amino acids long. The CDR3 is CASSLVGPGNTEAFF.

The CDR3 sequence is CASSEKSTGFSNQPQHF. V usage is TRBV6-1 and J usage is TRBJ1-5; absent DNA, TCRdb's TRBD1 call cannot be checked. The CDR3 runs 17 residues. The germline CDR1 and CDR2 sequences are MNHNS and SASEGT.

J is TRBJ1-5 and V is TRBV12-3 or TRBV12-4; TCRdb indicates TRBD1, and absent DNA this call remains unverified. The CDR3 is 13 amino acids. The CDR3 loop is CATGQGTAQPQHF.

This rearrangement joins TRBV12-3 or TRBV12-4 to TRBJ1-2; TCRdb gives TRBD1 as the D gene, but with no DNA this cannot be confirmed. The CDR3 runs 14 residues. The CDR3 region is CASSWGQGDYGYTF.

V gene TRBV12-3 or TRBV12-4 combines with J gene TRBJ2-7; the TRBD1 assignment by TCRdb is unverifiable without DNA. The CDR3 contains 14 residues. The CDR3 sequence: CASSSQGFVHEQYF.

The V call is TRBV12-3 or TRBV12-4, the J call TRBJ2-1; the D call from TCRdb, TRBD1, cannot be confirmed without DNA. The CDR3 is 14 residues long. The CDR3 loop is CASNRGKSYNEQFF.